The next 20 T cell receptor beta chains were all read from a single sample in a study of regulatory T cells in long-lasting Graves disease. Sample time point: newly diagnosed GD, antithyroid drugs for less than 3 months. RNA isolated from PBMCs was used to make the TCR library. Building the TCR beta libraries relied on iRepertoire HTBI primers, and CDR3 regions underwent Arm-PCR. MiXCR was run by TCRdb on the multiplex PCR reads, yielding one entry per CDR3 protein. The sample carries 400,000 to 500,000 distinct CDR3 sequences, just under 15% recorded once. The same sample was also used in a study of T cells in Graves' hyperthyroidism and ophthalmopathy.

Sequencing used peripheral blood mononuclear cells (PBMCs), obtained at new diagnosis, from a patient treated with antithyroid drugs. The receptors were sampled from a woman aged 25 to 45 with Graves disease.

This clonotype appeared a few times. The rearrangement joins TRBV24-1 to TRBJ1-5, with D possibly matching TRBD1 (6 bases). CDR1 KGHDR and CDR2 SFDVKD come from the germline V gene. The CDR3 sequence is 14 residues long. V was clipped by 3 bases and J by 9 bases, with 14 bases between them. Here the CDR3 reads CATSDPTLTGPQHF. The CDR3 DNA reads as TGTGCCACCAGTGATCCGACTTTGACAGGGCCCCAGCATTTT.

The chain combines TRBV6-1 with TRBJ2-7; D is ambiguous. V lost 4 bases and J 7 bases, leaving 20 bases between the germline ends. Per the germline V gene, CDR1 is MNHNS and CDR2 is SASEGT. This CDR3 spans 15 amino acids. The CDR3 here is CASSVLSSPDVEQYF. The CDR3 DNA reads TGTGCCAGCAGTGTCCTCTCCTCACCGGACGTGGAGCAGTACTTC.

In its sample, this clonotype was seen a few times. This chain uses TRBV5-6 with TRBJ1-5, with D possibly being TRBD1 (6 bases). Germline CDR1 and CDR2: SGHDT and YYEEEE. The length of the CDR3 is 16 residues. The germline V and J ends were trimmed by 4 bases and 0 bases, with 14 bases remaining between them. CDR3 bases: TGTGCCAGCAGCGGAGGGGGATTGACTAGCAATCAGCCCCAGCATTTT. This translates into CASSGGGLTSNQPQHF.

The chain combines TRBV6-1 with TRBJ1-2, with 8 nucleotides matching TRBD1. V trimming: 6 bases; J trimming: 6 bases; junction bases outside the gene matches: 9. Germline CDR1 and CDR2: MNHNS and SASEGT. This CDR3 has 14 amino acids. CDR3 sequence reads: CASRRTGRENGYTF. Here the CDR3 DNA reads TGTGCCAGCAGAAGGACAGGGCGGGAGAATGGCTACACCTTC.

The genes are TRBV28 and TRBJ2-7; 10 nucleotides align to TRBD1. The germline gives CDR1 MDHEN, CDR2 SYDVKM. The trim removed 1 base at V and 1 base at J, leaving 16 bases unmatched. The CDR3 spans 20 residues. CDR3 DNA sequence: TGTGCCAGCAGTTTATTCGGGGAGACAGGGGGCTTGAAGGGGTCCTACGAGCAGTACTTC. Translation gives CASSLFGETGGLKGSYEQYF.

The J gene is TRBJ1-5, the V gene TRBV4-1; tentative D call: TRBD1 (5 bases). Germline V CDR1 and CDR2: MGHRA, YSYEKL. V lost 3 bases and J lost 11, with 23 bases in between. The CDR3 totals 16 residues. The CDR3 DNA reads TGCGCCAGCAGCCACTTGGGGGGAGGGGCCCCGCAGGCCCAGCATTTT. This codes for CASSHLGGGAPQAQHF.

This clonotype was counted at least ten times. J is TRBJ2-1 and V is TRBV24-1; 10 bases agree with TRBD2. The CDR3 totals 17 residues. Trimming cost V 4 bases and J 4 bases; bases outside gene matches: 9. Germline CDR1 and CDR2: KGHDR and SFDVKD. The CDR3 sequence: CATSDQRTSGEYNEQFF. The CDR3 region has the DNA TGTGCCACCAGTGACCAAAGGACTAGCGGCGAATACAATGAGCAGTTCTTC.

This clonotype was seen at least ten times. The chain joins TRBV20-1 to TRBJ2-7; 7 bases align to TRBD2. The ends lost 6 bases at V and 3 bases at J; junction bases unmatched: 11. CDR3 length: 14 residues. Germline lookup yields CDR1 DFQATT and CDR2 SNEGSKA (reference sequence). CDR3 sequence (DNA): TGCAGTGCGCGGGGGAGAGGGATGGGCTACGAGCAGTACTTC. Translation: CSARGRGMGYEQYF.

The chain is built from TRBV6-2 or TRBV6-3 and TRBJ2-1; D gene uncertain. This CDR3 region has 15 residues. V lost 0 bases, J lost 4 bases, and 10 bases lay in between. Looked up from germline, CDR1 is MNHEY and CDR2 is SVGEGT. DNA of the CDR3: TGTGCCAGCAGTTACTCCACGGACGGGTACAATGAGCAGTTCTTC. It encodes CASSYSTDGYNEQFF.

On this clonotype itself: A read error may explain this, as a much larger clone is one base away. The V and J genes are TRBV18 and TRBJ2-2; no definite D call. From germline, CDR1 is KGHSH and CDR2 LQKENI. The CDR3 spans 14 residues. The V and J ends lost 2 bases and 5 bases respectively, with 9 bases between them. CDR3: CASSPREATGELFF. In DNA form, the CDR3 reads TGTGCCAGCTCACCAAGAGAGGCGACCGGGGAGCTGTTTTTT. Full variable domain (rest looked up from reference TRBV18 and TRBJ2-2): NAGVMQNPRHLVRRRGQEARLRCSPMKGHSHVYWYRQLPEEGLKFMVYLQKENIIDESGMPKERFSAEFPKEGPSILRIQQVVRGDSAAYFCASSPREATGELFFGEGSRLTVL.

This clonotype was counted at least ten times. The rearrangement links TRBV7-2 to TRBJ1-1; D may be TRBD1 (5 bases). From germline, CDR1 is SGHTA and CDR2 FQGNSA. The CDR3 runs 13 residues. V lost 5 bases to trimming and J lost 3 bases, with 10 bases between them. The CDR3 bases are TGTACCAGCAGCGGGCCGGGGGACACTGAAGCTTTCTTT. Its protein is CTSSGPGDTEAFF.

This clonotype was recorded at least ten times. This rearrangement joins TRBV3-1 to TRBJ2-5; 12 bases map to TRBD2. The CDR3 has 15 amino acids. Germline V gene sequence: CDR1 LGHDT, CDR2 YNNKEL (reference sequence). V lost 5 bases and J lost 6; bases outside the gene matches: 7. DNA for the CDR3: TGTGCCAGCAGCTCGCCGACTAGCGGGAGTAAGACCCAGTACTTC. It specifies CASSSPTSGSKTQYF.

Regarding this clonotype: This may come from a read error, since a much larger clone is one base off. The chain carries TRBV20-1 and TRBJ2-5, with D possibly being TRBD2 (6 bases). Germline V gene sequence: CDR1 DFQATT, CDR2 SNEGSKA (reference sequence). Trimming took 1 base from V and 11 from J, leaving 20 bases between them. The CDR3 contains 14 residues. CDR3 region: CSARAGGTYNEQYF. The CDR3 bases are TGCAGTGCTAGAGCTGGCGGGACGTACAATGAGCAGTACTTC.

There are a few counts of this clonotype. The chain uses TRBV19 and TRBJ2-7; no reliable D call. This CDR3 region has 14 residues. CDR1 is LNHDA and CDR2 is SQIVND in the germline V gene (reference sequence). Deletions cut 2 bases from V and 5 bases from J, with 13 bases between. The CDR3 here is CASSISLRSDEQYF. For the CDR3, the DNA is TGTGCCAGTAGTATATCCCTCAGATCGGACGAGCAGTACTTC.

On this clonotype: A far larger clone is only one base removed, so a read error is likely. The genes are TRBV20-1 and TRBJ2-3; 8 bases map to TRBD2. The better agreement between TRBJ2-1 and the DNA end casts doubt on the J call. The CDR3 is made up of 14 amino acids. Germline V gives CDR1 DFQATT, CDR2 SNEGSKA (reference sequence). The CDR3 loop is CNARDSKGLVEQFF. The CDR3 DNA follows: TGCAATGCTAGAGACTCGAAGGGACTAGTTGAGCAGTTCTTC.

The J gene is TRBJ2-1, the V gene TRBV6-1; TRBD2 agrees at 14 bases. V lost 4 bases to trimming and J lost 0 bases; unmatched junction nucleotides: 8. This CDR3 region has 19 residues. CDR1 is MNHNS and CDR2 is SASEGT in the germline V gene. The CDR3 protein is CASSGLAGGGLSSYNEQFF. CDR3 DNA sequence: TGTGCCAGCAGTGGACTAGCGGGAGGGGGCTTAAGCTCCTACAATGAGCAGTTCTTC.

Ten or more counts support this clonotype. This chain joins TRBV12-3 or TRBV12-4 and TRBJ2-3, with 12 bases aligning to TRBD2. There are 16 residues in the CDR3. J was trimmed by 6 bases and V by 4 bases; bases with no gene match: 8. In DNA form, the CDR3 reads TGTGCCAGCAGTTCCTCTAGCGGGAGGGCCGGGGATACGCAGTATTTT. It is translated as CASSSSSGRAGDTQYF.

This chain links TRBV7-9 with TRBJ2-7, with 12 bases aligning to TRBD2. The CDR3 runs 16 residues. V dropped 2 bases and J dropped 7; count of bases not matched to a gene: 9. Germline assignment: CDR1 SEHNR and CDR2 FQNEAQ (reference sequence). CDR3 nucleotides: TGTGCCAGCAGCTTAAACCTCGGACTAGCGGGACGGGAGCAGTACTTC. Translated: CASSLNLGLAGREQYF.

This clonotype was observed a few times. V and J are TRBV11-2 and TRBJ2-5; 11 bases line up with TRBD2. Germline CDR1 and CDR2: SGHAT and FQNNGV. The length of the CDR3 is 16 residues. V shed 3 bases, J shed 2 bases, and the junction held 5 bases outside the gene matches. The CDR3 DNA is TGTGCCAGCAGCTTTACTAGCGGGAGAGGGCAAGAGACCCAGTACTTC. Its protein product is CASSFTSGRGQETQYF.

This clonotype has ten or more counts. V and J are TRBV15 and TRBJ1-2; D is ambiguous. The germline V and J ends were trimmed by 8 bases and 4 bases, with 17 bases remaining between them. Germline CDR1 and CDR2: LNHNV and YYDKDF (reference sequence). The CDR3 length is 14 residues. This chain's CDR3 is CATRTSSWPYGYTF. CDR3 bases: TGTGCCACCCGGACGAGTTCGTGGCCCTATGGCTACACCTTC.